This entry describes one T cell receptor (beta chain). The antigen is unknown. This sample was taken from a study of long-term antiretroviral therapy in people with HIV. Trimming removed 1 base at V and 3 bases at J, with 9 bases between. Germline values: CDR1 MNHNY, CDR2 SVGAGI (reference sequence). This CDR3 is 14 amino acids long. The immunoSEQ assay was v3.0, run at survey level. Measured with immunoSEQ multiplex PCR; TCRdb has only the in-frame clones, and not every one. This table holds about 28,000 clones, roughly 85% found once. The study's findings and limits: Post-ART samples showed increased diversity that remained below transplant donor control levels.

At least one PBMC sample before ART and at least two after were required. Cryopreserved PBMC numbered about 1-10 million per sample before DNA extraction. Sequenced material: unsorted PBMCs, taken 0.8 years before starting antiretroviral therapy. The clonotype originates from a man younger than 35 with HIV. V usage is TRBV6-6 and J usage is TRBJ1-2; D might be TRBD1 (5 bases). This chain's CDR3 is CASSYFPRDYGYTF. The CDR3, as DNA: TGTGCCAGCAGTTACTTTCCCAGGGACTATGGCTACACCTTC.